The clone carrying this TCR beta chain was counted between two and nine times. CDR1 and CDR2 (germline): SEHNR, FQNEAQ (reference sequence). This CDR3 has 12 amino acids. Deletions cut 3 bases from V and 7 bases from J, with 7 bases between. TCRdb's copy holds only in-frame clones and misses some; the assay was immunoSEQ multiplex PCR. The data show about 69,000 clones, about 87% seen once. The record originates from a study of technical replicates of blood from a handful of donors. Material: PBMCs. This sequence was found in a human donor in good health. Some clones in this sample may be carry-over from other donors' samples. The J gene is TRBJ1-3, the V gene TRBV7-9; no clear D. The CDR3 reads CASSFLGNTIYF. The CDR3 coding sequence is TGTGCCAGCAGCTTTCTCGGGAACACCATATATTTT.